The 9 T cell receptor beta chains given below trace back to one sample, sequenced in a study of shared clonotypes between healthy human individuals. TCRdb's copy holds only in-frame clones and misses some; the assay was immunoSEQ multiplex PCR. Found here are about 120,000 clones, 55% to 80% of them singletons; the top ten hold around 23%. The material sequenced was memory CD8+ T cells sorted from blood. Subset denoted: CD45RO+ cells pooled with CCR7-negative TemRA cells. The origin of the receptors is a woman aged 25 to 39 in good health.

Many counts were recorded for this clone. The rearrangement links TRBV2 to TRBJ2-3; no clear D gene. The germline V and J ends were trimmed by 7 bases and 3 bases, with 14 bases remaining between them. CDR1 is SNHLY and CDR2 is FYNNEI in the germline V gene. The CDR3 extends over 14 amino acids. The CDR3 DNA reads TGTGCCAGCATTCGTTTCGGGTTAACAGATACGCAGTATTTT. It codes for CASIRFGLTDTQYF.

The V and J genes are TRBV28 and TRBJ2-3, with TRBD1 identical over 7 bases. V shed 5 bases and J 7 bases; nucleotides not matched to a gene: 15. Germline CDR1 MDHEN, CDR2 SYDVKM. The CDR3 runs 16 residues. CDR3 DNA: TGTGCCAGCAGTCCCCGGGACAGCGATTATCCGTATACGCAGTATTTT. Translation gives CASSPRDSDYPYTQYF.

CDR3 region: CASSILGISYEQYF. Here the CDR3 DNA reads TGTGCCAGCAGTATACTCGGGATCTCCTACGAGCAGTACTTC. The chain couples TRBV27 to TRBJ2-7; D perhaps matches TRBD2 (5 bases). CDR1 is MNHEY and CDR2 is SMNVEV in the germline V gene (reference sequence). There are 14 residues in the CDR3. V was cut by 5 bases and J by 0 bases, with 11 bases left in between.

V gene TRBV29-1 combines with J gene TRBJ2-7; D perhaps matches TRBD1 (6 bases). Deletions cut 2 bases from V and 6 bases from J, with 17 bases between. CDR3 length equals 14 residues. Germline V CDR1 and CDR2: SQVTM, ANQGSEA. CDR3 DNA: TGCAGCGTTGAAATAGGACGGCTCAGGGGCGAGCAGTACTTC. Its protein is CSVEIGRLRGEQYF.

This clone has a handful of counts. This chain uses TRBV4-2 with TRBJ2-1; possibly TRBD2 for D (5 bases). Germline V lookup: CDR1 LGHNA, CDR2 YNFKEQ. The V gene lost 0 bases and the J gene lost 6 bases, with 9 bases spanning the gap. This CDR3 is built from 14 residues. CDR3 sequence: CASSQDLLVNEQFF. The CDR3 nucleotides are TGTGCCAGCAGCCAAGATTTACTAGTCAATGAGCAGTTCTTC.

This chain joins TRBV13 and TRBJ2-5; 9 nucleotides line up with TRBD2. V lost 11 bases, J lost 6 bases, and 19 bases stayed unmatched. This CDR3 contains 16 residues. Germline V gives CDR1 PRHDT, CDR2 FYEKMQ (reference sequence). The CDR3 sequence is CAGLPAGREGGKTQYF. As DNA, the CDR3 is TGTGCCGGACTCCCTGCCGGGCGGGAGGGCGGGAAGACCCAGTACTTC.

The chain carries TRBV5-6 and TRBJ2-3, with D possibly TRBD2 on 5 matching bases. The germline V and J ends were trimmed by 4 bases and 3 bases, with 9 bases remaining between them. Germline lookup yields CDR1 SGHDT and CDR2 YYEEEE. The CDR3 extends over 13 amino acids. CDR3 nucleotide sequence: TGTGCCAGCAGCCCCGGGGTGACAGATACGCAGTATTTT. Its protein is CASSPGVTDTQYF.

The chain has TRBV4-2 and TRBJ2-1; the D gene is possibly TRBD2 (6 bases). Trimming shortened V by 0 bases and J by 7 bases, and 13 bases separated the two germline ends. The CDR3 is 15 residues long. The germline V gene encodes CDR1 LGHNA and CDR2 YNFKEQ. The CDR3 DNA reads TGTGCCAGCAGCCAAGACCCGGGAGCTGGTAATGAGCAGTTCTTC. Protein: CASSQDPGAGNEQFF.

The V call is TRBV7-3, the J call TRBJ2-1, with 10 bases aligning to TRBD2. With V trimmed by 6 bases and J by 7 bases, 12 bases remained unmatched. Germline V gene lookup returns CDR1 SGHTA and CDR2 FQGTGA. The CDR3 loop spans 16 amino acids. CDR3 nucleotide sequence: TGTGCCAGCAGACCCACTGGGACTAGCGCTGATAATGAGCAGTTCTTC. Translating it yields CASRPTGTSADNEQFF.